A selection of T cell receptor beta chains follows, all from one sample in a study of blood T cell repertoires in COVID-19. Method: immunoSEQ multiplex PCR; TCRdb's copy keeps in-frame clones and lacks some. The table lists some 260,000 clones, around 84% of them singletons, with 4.1% in the top ten. The source material was PBMCs or T cells enriched from blood (not recorded which). All receptors come from a young man with acute COVID-19. Both conserved end residues are part of each CDR3. The D gene is left open where the match is weak. Only part of the rows carry a size: once, few, many, or a class if the clone is expanded.

>TRBD1|.|TRBV5-4|TRBJ1-3
CASSGIRDSLNTIYF
TGTGCCAGCAGCGGGATAAGGGACAGCTTAAACACCATATATTTT
>.|.|TRBV28|TRBJ1-2
CATREGFLGGYTF
TGTGCCACCAGGGAGGGGTTTCTGGGTGGCTACACCTTC
>TRBD1|once|TRBV27|TRBJ2-1
CASSLQGQSFNEQFF
TGTGCCAGCAGTTTACAGGGACAGAGTTTCAATGAGCAGTTCTTC
>TRBD2|.|TRBV19|TRBJ2-1
CASSIIAGGHWSEQFF
TGTGCCAGTAGTATCATAGCGGGGGGGCATTGGAGTGAGCAGTTCTTC
>.|.|TRBV3-1/TRBV3-2|TRBJ1-2
CASSQADRVNTF
TGTGCCAGCAGCCAAGCGGACAGAGTGAACACCTTC
>.|few|TRBV27|TRBJ1-5
CASSLFGHDYSNQPQHF
TGTGCCAGCAGTTTGTTTGGGCACGACTATAGCAATCAGCCCCAGCATTTT
>.|.|TRBV18|TRBJ1-1
CASSPARSPRGTEAFF
TGTGCCAGCTCACCAGCGAGGAGCCCCCGGGGCACTGAAGCTTTCTTT
>TRBD1|once|TRBV12-5|TRBJ1-1
CASGLPGQAYEAFF
TGTGCTAGTGGTTTGCCGGGACAGGCCTATGAAGCTTTCTTT
>.|.|TRBV9|TRBJ1-4
CASSAEGGLENEKLFF
TGTGCCAGCAGCGCCGAGGGGGGGTTGGAAAATGAAAAACTGTTTTTT
>TRBD2|.|TRBV5-4|TRBJ2-3
CASSPRLAGRTDTQYF
TGTGCCAGCAGCCCGCGACTAGCGGGACGCACAGATACGCAGTATTTT
>.|few|TRBV14|TRBJ2-1
CASSQDPEFF
TGTGCCAGCAGCCAAGATCCAGAGTTCTTC
>TRBD1|.|TRBV5-6|TRBJ1-1
CASSFTDREAFF
TGTGCCAGCAGCTTCACGGACAGGGAGGCTTTCTTT
>TRBD2|.|TRBV7-3|TRBJ2-3
CASSDLAGGHDTQYF
TGTGCCAGCAGCGACCTAGCGGGAGGGCACGATACGCAGTATTTT
>.|.|TRBV28|TRBJ1-5
CASSPPQGGGQPQHF
TGTGCCAGCAGTCCACCCCAGGGAGGAGGTCAGCCCCAGCATTTT
>TRBD1|.|TRBV6-5|TRBJ1-2
CASRGTANYGYTF
TGTGCCAGCCGGGGGACAGCTAACTATGGCTACACCTTC
>.|.|TRBV9|TRBJ2-1
CASSSYSNEQFF
TGTGCCAGCAGCTCATACAGCAATGAGCAGTTCTTC
>TRBD2|.|TRBV15|TRBJ2-3
CATSTTTGLAADPTSTDTQYF
TGTGCCACCAGCACCACCACGGGACTAGCGGCCGACCCAACAAGCACAGATACGCAGTATTTT
>.|.|TRBV6-5|TRBJ2-3
CASSLERVTSDTQYF
TGTGCCAGCAGTTTGGAGAGGGTCACGTCAGATACGCAGTATTTT
>.|.|TRBV21-1|TRBJ2-2
CASSKVGGASGVTGELFF
TGTGCCAGCAGCAAAGTAGGGGGAGCAAGCGGGGTCACCGGGGAGCTGTTTTTT
>TRBD1|.|TRBV14|TRBJ1-1
CASSHDRQGSIRSTEAFF
TGTGCCAGCAGCCATGATCGACAGGGTAGTATTCGTAGCACTGAAGCTTTCTTT
>.|.|TRBV2|TRBJ1-5
CASSEQRGSFQPQHF
TGTGCCAGCAGTGAACAGAGGGGGAGTTTTCAGCCCCAGCATTTT
>TRBD1|.|TRBV10-1|TRBJ2-2
CASSESQGAAGELFF
TGCGCCAGCAGTGAGTCCCAGGGGGCGGCCGGGGAGCTGTTTTTT
>.|.|TRBV4-1|TRBJ2-5
CASSRNLQEKETQYF
TGCGCCAGCAGCCGAAACCTACAGGAGAAAGAGACCCAGTACTTC
>.|.|TRBV5-5|TRBJ1-2
CASSHQTEPYGYTF
TGTGCCAGCAGCCACCAGACAGAGCCCTATGGCTACACCTTC
>.|once|TRBV5-4|TRBJ2-5
CASSLVAGNTETQYF
TGTGCCAGCAGCTTGGTGGCCGGGAACACAGAGACCCAGTACTTC
>.|.|TRBV9|TRBJ1-5
CASSASVSVEPQHF
TGTGCCAGCAGCGCCTCCGTCTCTGTCGAGCCCCAGCATTTT
>.|once|TRBV5-1|TRBJ2-2
CASSLFTGTNTGELFF
TGTGCCAGCAGCTTGTTTACAGGGACGAACACCGGGGAGCTGTTTTTT
>.|.|TRBV5-4|TRBJ2-3
CASSLAKGDTQYF
TGTGCCAGCAGCTTGGCCAAGGGGGATACGCAGTATTTT
>TRBD1|.|TRBV6-5|TRBJ1-5
CASSKTGESQPQHF
TGTGCCAGCAGTAAGACAGGGGAGAGTCAGCCCCAGCATTTT
>TRBD1|.|TRBV27|TRBJ2-2
CASSFYRGTGELFF
TGTGCCAGCAGTTTCTACAGGGGCACCGGGGAGCTGTTTTTT
>.|.|TRBV5-1|TRBJ1-3
CASGGGGIGYTIYF
TGCGCCAGCGGGGGGGGCGGGATTGGATACACCATATATTTT
>.|.|TRBV4-2|TRBJ2-1
CASSQAYNEQFF
TGTGCCAGCAGCCAAGCTTACAATGAGCAGTTCTTC
>.|.|TRBV25-1|TRBJ1-1
CASSEPGQTEAFF
TGTGCCAGCAGTGAACCCGGACAGACTGAAGCTTTCTTT
>.|.|TRBV18|TRBJ2-5
CASSQGRLQETQYF
TGTGCCAGCTCACAGGGGAGGCTCCAAGAGACCCAGTACTTC
>.|.|TRBV19|TRBJ2-3
CASRSGSTDTQYF
TGTGCCAGTAGGAGCGGGAGCACAGATACGCAGTATTTT
>.|.|TRBV6-5|TRBJ1-6
CASSYTRTGGDSPLHF
TGTGCCAGCAGTTACACCAGGACCGGGGGGGATTCACCCCTCCACTTT
>.|.|TRBV27|TRBJ2-3
CASSLRTFRGDTQYF
TGTGCCAGCAGTTTGCGGACTTTCCGTGGAGATACGCAGTATTTT
>TRBD1|.|TRBV5-4|TRBJ1-6
CASSSRDRGNNSPLHF
TGTGCCAGCAGCTCCCGGGACAGGGGCAATAATTCACCCCTCCACTTT
>TRBD2|.|TRBV18|TRBJ2-1
CASSGSAGGAGNEQFF
TGTGCCAGCTCAGGTTCGGCGGGGGGTGCTGGCAATGAGCAGTTCTTC
>TRBD1|.|TRBV29-1|TRBJ2-5
CSAVTGAETQYF
TGCAGCGCCGTAACAGGGGCCGAGACCCAGTACTTC
>TRBD1|.|TRBV5-6|TRBJ1-2
CASSPEGTGTRAYGYTF
TGTGCCAGCAGCCCAGAGGGGACAGGGACGCGGGCCTATGGCTACACCTTC
>.|.|TRBV3-1/TRBV3-2|TRBJ1-1
CASSHLNTEAFF
TGTGCCAGCAGCCATCTCAACACTGAAGCTTTCTTT
>TRBD1|.|TRBV6-5|TRBJ1-1
CASTDGTGDTEAFF
TGTGCCAGTACAGATGGGACAGGGGACACTGAAGCTTTCTTT
>.|.|TRBV5-1|TRBJ2-2
CASSLAVGGNTGELFF
TGCGCCAGCAGCTTGGCCGTCGGTGGGAACACCGGGGAGCTGTTTTTT
>.|.|TRBV21-1|TRBJ2-1
CASTNLARTHNEQFF
TGTGCGAGTACGAATCTAGCGAGGACCCACAATGAGCAGTTCTTC